This T cell receptor (beta chain) was observed in a study of T cells in localized non-small cell lung cancer. There are 16 residues in the CDR3. In germline, CDR1 is MNHNY, CDR2 SVGAGI (reference sequence). V was clipped by 4 bases and J by 0 bases; unmatched bases: 6. Notes on this clone: Its antigen is unknown.

TCRdb's table, derived via immunoSEQ multiplex PCR, lists solely in-frame clones and lacks some. The table has tens of thousands of clones, about 87% seen once. Study results and limitations: The study linked higher blood T cell density to longer overall survival. One tumor region alone was sequenced, and heterogeneity therefore remains possible. Uninvolved adjacent lung, not tumor, had the highest T cell clonality.

The material was PBMCs, obtained before any cancer treatment. This rearrangement joins TRBV6-6 to TRBJ2-1; 7 bases map to TRBD1. The TCR was taken from a man aged 35-69 years with stage II squamous cell lung carcinoma. In DNA, the CDR3 is TGTGCCAGCAGTTCGGGACAGCCACCCTCCTACAATGAGCAGTTCTTC. Its protein is CASSSGQPPSYNEQFF.